One and the same sample provided the 4 T cell receptor beta chains below, sequenced in a study of T cell responses to AZD1222 COVID-19 vaccine. The repertoire was sequenced with immunoSEQ multiplex PCR; TCRdb's copy has only in-frame clones and lacks some. The table includes 150,000 or so clones, about nine tenths detected once. Sequenced here: peripheral blood, sampled 28 days after the second AZD1222 dose. All receptors derive from an adult who received the AZD1222 COVID-19 vaccine.

This chain connects TRBV7-6 to TRBJ2-7; 7 bases align to TRBD2. The CDR3 runs to 15 residues. Per the germline V gene, CDR1 is SGHVS and CDR2 is FNYEAQ. V dropped 1 base and J dropped 3; count of bases not matched to a gene: 6. The CDR3 loop reads CASSLGGGYLYEQYF. CDR3 nucleotide sequence: TGTGCCAGCAGCTTAGGGGGAGGGTACCTCTACGAGCAGTACTTC.

CDR3 residues: CSVDSPGVQYF. The CDR3, as DNA: TGCAGCGTTGACTCCCCAGGGGTTCAGTACTTC. The chain couples TRBV29-1 to TRBJ2-7, with D possibly matching TRBD1 (6 bases). Trimming shortened V by 3 bases and J by 10 bases, and 13 bases separated the two germline ends. CDR3 length: 11 amino acids. Germline CDR1 and CDR2: SQVTM and ANQGSEA.

This clone was seen a single time. In DNA form, the CDR3 reads TGCGCCAGCAGCCAAGTGGTAGGGGGCGCCGAGCAGTACTTC. Amino acids: CASSQVVGGAEQYF. V and J are TRBV4-3 and TRBJ2-7, with TRBD1 matching over 7 bases. Trimming took 1 base from V and 6 from J; bases not matched to a gene: 6. Germline CDR1 and CDR2: LGHNA and YSLEER. This CDR3 comprises 14 residues.

The genes are TRBV20-1 and TRBJ2-4; TRBD1 is a possible D gene (6 bases). Looked up from germline, CDR1 is DFQATT and CDR2 is SNEGSKA (reference sequence). The CDR3 is 15 amino acids. Trimming left V 4 bases short and J 3 bases short, with 16 bases between. This chain's CDR3 is CSAIEGTRGKNIQYF. In nucleotides, the CDR3 is TGCAGTGCTATTGAGGGCACCAGGGGCAAAAACATTCAGTACTTC.